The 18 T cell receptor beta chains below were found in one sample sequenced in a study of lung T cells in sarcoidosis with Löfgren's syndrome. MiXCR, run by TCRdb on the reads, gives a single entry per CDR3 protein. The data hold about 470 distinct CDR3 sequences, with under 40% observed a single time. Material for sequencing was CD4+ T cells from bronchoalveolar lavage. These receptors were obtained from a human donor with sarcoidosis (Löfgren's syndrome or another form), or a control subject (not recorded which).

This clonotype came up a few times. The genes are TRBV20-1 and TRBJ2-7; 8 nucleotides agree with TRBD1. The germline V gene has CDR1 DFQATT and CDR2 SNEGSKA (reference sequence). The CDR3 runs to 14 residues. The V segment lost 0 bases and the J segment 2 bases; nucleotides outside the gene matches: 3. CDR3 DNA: TGCAGTGCTAGAGAAGACAGGGGTACCTACGAGCAGTACGTC. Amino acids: CSAREDRGTYEQYV.

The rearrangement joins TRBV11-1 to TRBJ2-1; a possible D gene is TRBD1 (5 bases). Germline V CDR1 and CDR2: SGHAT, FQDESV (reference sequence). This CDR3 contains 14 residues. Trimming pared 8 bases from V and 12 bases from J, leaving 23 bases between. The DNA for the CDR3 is TGTGCCAGCTCCTCCCGTGGGGCGCTGAACGGGCAGTTCTTC. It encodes CASSSRGALNGQFF.

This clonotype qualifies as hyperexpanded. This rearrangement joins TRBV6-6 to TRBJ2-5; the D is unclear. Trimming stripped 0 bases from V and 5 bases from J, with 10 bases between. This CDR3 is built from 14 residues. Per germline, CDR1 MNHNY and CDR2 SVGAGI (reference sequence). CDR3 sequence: CASSYSWLGETQYF. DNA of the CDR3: TGTGCCAGCAGTTACTCCTGGCTCGGGGAGACCCAGTACTTC.

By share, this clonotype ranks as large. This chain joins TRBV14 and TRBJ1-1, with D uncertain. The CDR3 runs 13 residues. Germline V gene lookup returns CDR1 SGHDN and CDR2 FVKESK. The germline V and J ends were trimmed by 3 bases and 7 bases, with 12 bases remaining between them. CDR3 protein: CASSQQFSDEAFF. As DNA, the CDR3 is TGTGCCAGCAGCCAGCAGTTCTCCGATGAAGCTTTCTTT. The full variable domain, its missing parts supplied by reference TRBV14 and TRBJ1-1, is EAGVTQFPSHSVIEKGQTVTLRCDPISGHDNLYWYRRVMGKEIKFLLHFVKESKQDESGMPNNRFLAERTGGTYSTLKVQPAELEDSGVYFCASSQQFSDEAFFGQGTRLTVV.

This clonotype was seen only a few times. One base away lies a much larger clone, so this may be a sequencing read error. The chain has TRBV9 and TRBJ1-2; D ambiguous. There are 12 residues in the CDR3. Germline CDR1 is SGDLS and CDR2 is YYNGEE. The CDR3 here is CASSPQGNSYAF. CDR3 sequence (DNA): TGTGCCAGCAGCCCTCAAGGAAACAGCTACGCCTTC.

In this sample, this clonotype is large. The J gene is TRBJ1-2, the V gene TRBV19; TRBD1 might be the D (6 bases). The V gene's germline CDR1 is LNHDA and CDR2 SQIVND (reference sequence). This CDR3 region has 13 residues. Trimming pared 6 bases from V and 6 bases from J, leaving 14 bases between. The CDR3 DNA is TGTGCCAGTAGCCCAAACGCAGGGGATGGCTACACCTTC. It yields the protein CASSPNAGDGYTF.

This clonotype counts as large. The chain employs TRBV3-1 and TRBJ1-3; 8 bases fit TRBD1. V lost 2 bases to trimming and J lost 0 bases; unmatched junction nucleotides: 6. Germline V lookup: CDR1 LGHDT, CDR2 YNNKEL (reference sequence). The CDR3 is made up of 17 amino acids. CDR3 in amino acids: CASSQPGQAYSGNTIYF. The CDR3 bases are TGTGCCAGCAGCCAACCGGGACAGGCCTACTCTGGAAACACCATATATTTT.

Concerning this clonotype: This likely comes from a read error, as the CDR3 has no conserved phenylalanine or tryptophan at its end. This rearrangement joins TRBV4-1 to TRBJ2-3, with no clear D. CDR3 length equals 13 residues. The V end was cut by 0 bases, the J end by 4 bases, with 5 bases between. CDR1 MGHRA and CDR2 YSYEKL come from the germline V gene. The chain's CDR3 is CASSQDHPDTQYP. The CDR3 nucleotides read TGCGCCAGCAGCCAAGATCACCCAGATACGCAGTATCCT.

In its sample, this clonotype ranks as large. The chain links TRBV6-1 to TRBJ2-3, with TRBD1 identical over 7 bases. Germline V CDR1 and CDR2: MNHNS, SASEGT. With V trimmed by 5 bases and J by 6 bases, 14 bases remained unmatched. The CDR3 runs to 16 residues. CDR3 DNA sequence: TGTGCCAGCAGTTCCCCATCTAGACAGGGAATGGATACGCAGTATTTT. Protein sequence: CASSSPSRQGMDTQYF.

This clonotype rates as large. CDR3 loop: CATSRSTVFSEQYF. CDR3 DNA: TGTGCCACCAGCAGATCCACAGTTTTTTCCGAGCAGTACTTC. This sequence joins TRBV15 and TRBJ2-7; D gene uncertain. V gave up 2 bases and J gave up 6 bases, with 14 bases separating them. CDR1 LNHNV and CDR2 YYDKDF come from the germline V gene (reference sequence). The CDR3 spans 14 residues.

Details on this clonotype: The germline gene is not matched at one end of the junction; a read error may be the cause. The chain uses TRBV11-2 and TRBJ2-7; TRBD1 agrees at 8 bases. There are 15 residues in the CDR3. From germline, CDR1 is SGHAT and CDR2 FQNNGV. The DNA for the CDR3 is TGTGCCAACAGCCACCGATCAACAGGGGGAGGCGGGCAGTACTTC. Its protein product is CANSHRSTGGGGQYF. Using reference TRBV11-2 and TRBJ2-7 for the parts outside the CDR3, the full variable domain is EAGVAQSPRYKIIEKRQSVAFWCNPISGHATLYWYQQILGQGPKLLIQFQNNGVVDDSQLPKDRFSAERLKGVDSTLKIQPAKLEDSAVYLCANSHRSTGGGGQYFGPGTRLTVT.

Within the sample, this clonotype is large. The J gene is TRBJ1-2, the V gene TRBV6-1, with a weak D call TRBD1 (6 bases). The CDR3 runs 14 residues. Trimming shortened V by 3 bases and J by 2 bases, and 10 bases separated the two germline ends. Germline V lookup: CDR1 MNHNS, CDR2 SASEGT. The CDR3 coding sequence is TGTGCCAGCAGTGAGACAGGTGGCAACTATGGCTACACCTTC. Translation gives CASSETGGNYGYTF.

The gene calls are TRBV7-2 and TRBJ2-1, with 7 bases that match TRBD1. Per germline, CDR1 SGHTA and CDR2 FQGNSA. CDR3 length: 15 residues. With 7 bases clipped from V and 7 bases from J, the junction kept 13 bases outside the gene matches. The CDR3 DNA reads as TGTGCCAGCATCCTCATAGGGGGCGCAGTGAATGAGCAGTTCTTC. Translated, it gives CASILIGGAVNEQFF.

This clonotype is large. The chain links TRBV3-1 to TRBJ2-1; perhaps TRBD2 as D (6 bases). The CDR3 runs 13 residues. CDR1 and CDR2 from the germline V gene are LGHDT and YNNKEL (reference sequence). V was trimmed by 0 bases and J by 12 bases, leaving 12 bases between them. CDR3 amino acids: CASSQEEGTWQFF. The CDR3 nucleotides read TGTGCCAGCAGCCAAGAAGAGGGGACTTGGCAGTTCTTC.

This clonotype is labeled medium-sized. The CDR3 nucleotides are TGTGCCAGCTCACAGGGGGCTCCCTCCTACGAGCAGTACTTC. Translated, it gives CASSQGAPSYEQYF. The chain is built from TRBV18 and TRBJ2-7; TRBD1 matches at 7 bases. Germline loops: CDR1 KGHSH, CDR2 LQKENI. Losses at the gene ends were 4 bases for V and 0 bases for J; bases not matched to a gene: 3. CDR3 length: 14 residues.

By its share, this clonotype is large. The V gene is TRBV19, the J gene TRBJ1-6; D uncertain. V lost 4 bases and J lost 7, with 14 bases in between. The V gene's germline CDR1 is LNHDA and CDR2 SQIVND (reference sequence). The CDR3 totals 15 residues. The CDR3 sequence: CASSTTGRQNSPLHF. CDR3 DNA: TGTGCCAGTAGTACCACCGGACGGCAGAATTCACCCCTCCACTTT. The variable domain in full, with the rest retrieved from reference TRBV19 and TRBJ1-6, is DGGITQSPKYLFRKEGQNVTLSCEQNLNHDAMYWYRQDPGQGLRLIYYSQIVNDFQKGDIAEGYSVSREKKESFPLTVTSAQKNPTAFYLCASSTTGRQNSPLHFGNGTRLTVT.

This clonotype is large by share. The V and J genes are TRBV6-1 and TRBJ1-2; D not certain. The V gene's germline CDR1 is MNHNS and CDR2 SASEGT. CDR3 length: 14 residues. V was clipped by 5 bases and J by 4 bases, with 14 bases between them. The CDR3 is CASSQSDTLYGYTF. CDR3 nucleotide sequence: TGTGCCAGCAGTCAAAGCGACACCCTCTATGGCTACACCTTC.

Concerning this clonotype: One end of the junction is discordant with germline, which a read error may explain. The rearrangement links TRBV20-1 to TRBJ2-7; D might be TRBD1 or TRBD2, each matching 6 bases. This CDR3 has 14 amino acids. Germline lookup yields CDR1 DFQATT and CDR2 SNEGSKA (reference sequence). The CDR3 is CSARLPDGGGERYF. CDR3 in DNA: TGCAGTGCCCGACTCCCCGACGGGGGCGGGGAGCGGTACTTC.